Listed below are T cell receptor beta chains from one sample, sequenced in a study of blood T cell repertoires in COVID-19. Generated by immunoSEQ multiplex PCR, the TCRdb table keeps only in-frame clones and is missing some. Here the sample spans about 270,000 clones, 75% to 90% being singletons. Sequenced: peripheral blood. The receptors derive from a woman between 70 and 85 years old with COVID-19, enrolled during active disease. Each CDR3 is given with its conserved first and last residue. A D gene is named only where the DNA matches it firmly. The size entry is marked missing in some rows and otherwise reads once, few, many or a size class.

J: TRBJ1-1; D: TRBD1; size: .; V: TRBV24-1; DNA: TGTGCCACCAGTGATGGGGGGACAGGCGTGAACACTGAAGCTTTCTTT; CDR3: CATSDGGTGVNTEAFF
J: TRBJ2-7; D: TRBD1; size: .; V: TRBV28; DNA: TGTGCCAGCAGTTTAAGACAGGGGGCCTACGAGCAGTACTTC; CDR3: CASSLRQGAYEQYF
J: TRBJ2-5; D: TRBD1; size: .; V: TRBV10-3; DNA: TGTGCCATCAGTTCGACAGGGGTAAGAGAGACCCAGTACTTC; CDR3: CAISSTGVRETQYF
J: TRBJ2-3; D: TRBD2; size: .; V: TRBV27; DNA: TGTGCCAGCAGTTCAGGACTAGCGGGGGGCACAGATACGCAGTATTTT; CDR3: CASSSGLAGGTDTQYF
J: TRBJ1-4; D: TRBD1; size: few; V: TRBV11-2; DNA: TGTGCCAGCAGCTCCGGGACAGAAGGGGATGAAAAACTGTTTTTT; CDR3: CASSSGTEGDEKLFF
J: TRBJ2-1; D: .; size: once; V: TRBV4-3; DNA: TGCGCCAGCAGCCATCGGTGGTCCGAATACAATGAGCAGTTCTTC; CDR3: CASSHRWSEYNEQFF
J: TRBJ2-1; D: TRBD2; size: .; V: TRBV24-1; DNA: TGTGCCACCAGTGATAGGGCCGTAGCGGGGGGGATCGCTGAGCAGTTCTTC; CDR3: CATSDRAVAGGIAEQFF
J: TRBJ2-1; D: TRBD2; size: .; V: TRBV7-9; DNA: TGTGCCAGCAGCTTTGGGCGGGGGGCGAACGATGAGCAGTTCTTC; CDR3: CASSFGRGANDEQFF
J: TRBJ1-6; D: .; size: .; V: TRBV15; DNA: TGTGCCACCAGCGGGCTCGGACCCCTCCACTTT; CDR3: CATSGLGPLHF
J: TRBJ2-2; D: .; size: .; V: TRBV9; DNA: TGTGCCAGCAGCGTAGTTGCAGGGGAGATCGGGGAGCTGTTTTTT; CDR3: CASSVVAGEIGELFF
J: TRBJ2-1; D: .; size: .; V: TRBV6-5; DNA: TGTGCCAGCAGTCGCCCCGCGACAGGTGAGCAGTTCTTC; CDR3: CASSRPATGEQFF
J: TRBJ1-3; D: .; size: .; V: TRBV1; DNA: TGCACCAGCAGCCAAGAGGGTAGACGCTGCAGGCTTGCTGGAAACACCATATATTTT; CDR3: CTSSQEGRRCRLAGNTIYF
J: TRBJ2-1; D: TRBD1; size: .; V: TRBV24-1; DNA: TGTGCCACCAGTGACCCCGGGACAGGGGTGCGCGATGAGCAGTTCTTC; CDR3: CATSDPGTGVRDEQFF
J: TRBJ2-7; D: .; size: .; V: TRBV9; DNA: TGTGCCAGCAGCGTACGGGGCTACGAGCAGTACTTC; CDR3: CASSVRGYEQYF
J: TRBJ1-3; D: .; size: .; V: TRBV5-4; DNA: TGTGCCAGCAGCTTAGCAGGGTCGGCTGGAAACACCATATATTTT; CDR3: CASSLAGSAGNTIYF
J: TRBJ1-5; D: .; size: .; V: TRBV30; DNA: TGTGCCTGGAGTGTACGAGATCGGCAGGTTAATCAGCCCCAGCATTTT; CDR3: CAWSVRDRQVNQPQHF
J: TRBJ2-7; D: TRBD1; size: .; V: TRBV11-2; DNA: TGTGCCAGCAGCTCTAGACAGGGGGGGACTTACGAGCAGTACTTC; CDR3: CASSSRQGGTYEQYF
J: TRBJ1-2; D: .; size: .; V: TRBV4-1; DNA: TGCGCCAGCAGCCAAGGTTGGGAGAGGACCACCAACTATGGCTACACCTTC; CDR3: CASSQGWERTTNYGYTF
J: TRBJ1-1; D: TRBD1; size: .; V: TRBV6-6; DNA: TGTGCCAGCAGTTACGGGGACAGTTACACTGAAGCTTTCTTT; CDR3: CASSYGDSYTEAFF
J: TRBJ2-7; D: TRBD2; size: .; V: TRBV30; DNA: TGTGCCTGGAGTTGGGGGAGGGGCATGTACGAGCAGTACTTC; CDR3: CAWSWGRGMYEQYF
J: TRBJ1-5; D: TRBD1; size: .; V: TRBV6-5; DNA: TGTGCCAGCACGGGACAGGGCGTCAATCAGCCCCAGCATTTT; CDR3: CASTGQGVNQPQHF
J: TRBJ1-1; D: .; size: .; V: TRBV30; DNA: TGTGCCTGGAGTGTATTGCGTTCGGGGGAAGCTTTCTTT; CDR3: CAWSVLRSGEAFF
J: TRBJ2-6; D: TRBD1; size: .; V: TRBV7-8; DNA: TGTGCCAGCAGCTACCCGTGGACAGGAACACCTGGGGCCAACGTCCTGACTTTC; CDR3: CASSYPWTGTPGANVLTF
J: TRBJ1-2; D: TRBD1; size: many; V: TRBV9; DNA: TGTGCCAGCAGCGGGCTTCAGGGGGAAGGAGGCTACACCTTC; CDR3: CASSGLQGEGGYTF
J: TRBJ2-7; D: TRBD1; size: .; V: TRBV11-2; DNA: TGTGCCAGCAGCTTAATGCTAGGGGGCACCTACGAGCAGTACTTC; CDR3: CASSLMLGGTYEQYF
J: TRBJ1-6; D: .; size: .; V: TRBV18; DNA: TGTGCCAGCTCGCCGAGACAGCTCTATAATTCACCCCTCCACTTT; CDR3: CASSPRQLYNSPLHF
J: TRBJ1-1; D: .; size: .; V: TRBV11-2; DNA: TGTGCCAGCAGCTTTAGCGCGGGGAACACTGAAGCTTTCTTT; CDR3: CASSFSAGNTEAFF
J: TRBJ2-1; D: TRBD2; size: .; V: TRBV5-1; DNA: TGCGCCAGCAGCTTGGGGGACTACAGGTACAATGAGCAGTTCTTC; CDR3: CASSLGDYRYNEQFF
J: TRBJ2-4; D: TRBD1; size: .; V: TRBV24-1; DNA: TGTGCCACCAGTGATTCCGGACAGGTCGGTAACATTCAGTACTTC; CDR3: CATSDSGQVGNIQYF
J: TRBJ2-1; D: TRBD2; size: .; V: TRBV7-2; DNA: TGTGCCAGCAGCTCGTCTAGCGGGGGGGCCGGTGAGCAGTTCTTC; CDR3: CASSSSSGGAGEQFF
J: TRBJ1-2; D: .; size: .; V: TRBV5-1; DNA: TGCGCCAGCAGTTTCACAGATGGGGCCGCCTATGGCTACACCTTC; CDR3: CASSFTDGAAYGYTF
J: TRBJ1-1; D: TRBD1; size: .; V: TRBV6-6; DNA: TGTGCCAGCAGGGGACAAGGGACAGGGTACACTGAAGCTTTCTTT; CDR3: CASRGQGTGYTEAFF
J: TRBJ1-2; D: .; size: .; V: TRBV15; DNA: TGTGCCACCAGCAGACGCTGGGACATCTATGGCTACACCTTC; CDR3: CATSRRWDIYGYTF
J: TRBJ2-2; D: TRBD1; size: .; V: TRBV4-1; DNA: TGCGCCAGCAGCCAAGAGGACAGGGACACCGGGGAGCTGTTTTTT; CDR3: CASSQEDRDTGELFF
J: TRBJ2-7; D: .; size: .; V: TRBV7-2; DNA: TGTGCCAGCAGCTTAGAGGTCCTAGCCGCCTACGAGCAGTACTTC; CDR3: CASSLEVLAAYEQYF
J: TRBJ1-2; D: .; size: .; V: TRBV28; DNA: TGTGCCACCCAGGACTATGGCTACACCTTC; CDR3: CATQDYGYTF
J: TRBJ2-5; D: TRBD2; size: .; V: TRBV7-3; DNA: TGTGCCAGCAGCTTATCCGGACTAGAACAAGAGACCCAGTACTTC; CDR3: CASSLSGLEQETQYF
J: TRBJ1-2; D: .; size: .; V: TRBV20-1; DNA: TGCAGTGCTAGTCCTGACTATGGCTACACCTTC; CDR3: CSASPDYGYTF
J: TRBJ2-1; D: TRBD1; size: .; V: TRBV11-2; DNA: TGTGCCAGCAACCGGGACAGGGTCGATAATGAGCAGTTCTTC; CDR3: CASNRDRVDNEQFF
J: TRBJ1-2; D: TRBD1; size: .; V: TRBV10-3; DNA: TGTGCCATCAGTGAGTCTATATCTGGAGGGGGCAACTATGGCTACACCTTC; CDR3: CAISESISGGGNYGYTF
J: TRBJ2-4; D: .; size: few; V: TRBV2; DNA: TGTGCCAGCAGTGCGTCAGGGGTAGCCAAAAACATTCAGTACTTC; CDR3: CASSASGVAKNIQYF
J: TRBJ2-7; D: TRBD2; size: .; V: TRBV5-1; DNA: TGCGCCAGCAGCTTGGTGGCTGCGGGGGACGAGCAGTACTTC; CDR3: CASSLVAAGDEQYF
J: TRBJ1-6; D: .; size: .; V: TRBV5-1; DNA: TGCGCCAGCAGCTTGAATGAGTTAGGTGGCGGCGGTTCACCCCTCCACTTT; CDR3: CASSLNELGGGGSPLHF
J: TRBJ1-5; D: .; size: many; V: TRBV7-8; DNA: TGTGCCAGCAGCTTAGTACTTTTAGGGCAGGGGAGTCAGCCCCAGCATTTT; CDR3: CASSLVLLGQGSQPQHF
J: TRBJ1-4; D: .; size: .; V: TRBV5-1; DNA: TGCGCCAGCAGCCGAGTAGGGACAAGCCCCGAAAAACTGTTTTTT; CDR3: CASSRVGTSPEKLFF
J: TRBJ1-5; D: .; size: .; V: TRBV9; DNA: TGTGCCAGCAGCGTAGGGTCAGGGGGCAATCAGCCCCAGCATTTT; CDR3: CASSVGSGGNQPQHF
J: TRBJ2-1; D: .; size: .; V: TRBV4-1; DNA: TGCGCCAGCAGCCCACAGGGAATGAGCTCCTACAATGAGCAGTTCTTC; CDR3: CASSPQGMSSYNEQFF